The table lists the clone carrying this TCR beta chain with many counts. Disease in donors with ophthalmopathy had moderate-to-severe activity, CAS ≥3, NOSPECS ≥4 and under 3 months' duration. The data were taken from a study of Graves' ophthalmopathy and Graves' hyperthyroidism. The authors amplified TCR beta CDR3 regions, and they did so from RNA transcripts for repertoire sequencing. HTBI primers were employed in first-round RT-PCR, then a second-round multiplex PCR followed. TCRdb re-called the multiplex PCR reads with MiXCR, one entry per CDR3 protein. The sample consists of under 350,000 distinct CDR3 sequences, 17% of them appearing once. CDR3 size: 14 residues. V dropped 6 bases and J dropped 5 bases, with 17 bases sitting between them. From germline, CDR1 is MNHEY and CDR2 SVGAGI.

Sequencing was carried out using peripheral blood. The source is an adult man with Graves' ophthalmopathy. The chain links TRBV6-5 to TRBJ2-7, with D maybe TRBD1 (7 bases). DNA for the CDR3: TGTGCCAGCAGGGGACTGGGACAGTCCCACGAGCAGTACTTC. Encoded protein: CASRGLGQSHEQYF.